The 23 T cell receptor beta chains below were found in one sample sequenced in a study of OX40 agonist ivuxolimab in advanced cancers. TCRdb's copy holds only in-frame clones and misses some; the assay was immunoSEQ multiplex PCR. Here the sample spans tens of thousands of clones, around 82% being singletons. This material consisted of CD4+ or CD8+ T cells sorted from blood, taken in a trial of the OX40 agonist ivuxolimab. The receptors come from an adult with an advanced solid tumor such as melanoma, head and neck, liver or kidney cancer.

The CDR3 spells CASSYPVPQNTEAFF. The CDR3 bases are TGTGCCAGCAGTTACCCAGTCCCCCAGAACACTGAAGCTTTCTTT. The J gene is TRBJ1-1, the V gene TRBV6-6, with D uncertain. The V gene's germline CDR1 is MNHNY and CDR2 SVGAGI (reference sequence). The CDR3 loop spans 15 amino acids. Trimming pared 2 bases from V and 1 base from J, leaving 11 bases between.

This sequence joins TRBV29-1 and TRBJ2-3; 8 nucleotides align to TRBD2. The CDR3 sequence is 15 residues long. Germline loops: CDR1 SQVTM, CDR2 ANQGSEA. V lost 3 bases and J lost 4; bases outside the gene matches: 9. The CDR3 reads CSVDGAGGVPDTQYF. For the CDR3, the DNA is TGCAGCGTTGATGGGGCGGGGGGAGTACCAGATACGCAGTATTTT.

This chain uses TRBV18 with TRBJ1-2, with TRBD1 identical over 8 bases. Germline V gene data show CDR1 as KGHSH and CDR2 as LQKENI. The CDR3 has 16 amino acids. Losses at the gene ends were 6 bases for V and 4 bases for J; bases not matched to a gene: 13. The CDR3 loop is CASSISDRGPSYGYTF. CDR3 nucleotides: TGTGCCAGCTCTATTTCCGACAGGGGTCCCTCCTATGGCTACACCTTC.

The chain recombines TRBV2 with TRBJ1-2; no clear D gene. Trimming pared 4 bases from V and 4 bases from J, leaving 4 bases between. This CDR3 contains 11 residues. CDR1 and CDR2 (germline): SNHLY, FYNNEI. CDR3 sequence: CASSGGYGYTF. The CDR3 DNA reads TGTGCCAGCAGTGGAGGCTATGGCTACACCTTC.

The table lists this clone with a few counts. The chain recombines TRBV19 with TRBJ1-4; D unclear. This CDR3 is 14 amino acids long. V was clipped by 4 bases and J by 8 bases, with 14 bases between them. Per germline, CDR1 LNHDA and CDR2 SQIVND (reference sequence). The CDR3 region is CASSKGRSREKLFF. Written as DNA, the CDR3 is TGTGCCAGTAGTAAAGGGCGGTCTCGGGAAAAACTGTTTTTT.

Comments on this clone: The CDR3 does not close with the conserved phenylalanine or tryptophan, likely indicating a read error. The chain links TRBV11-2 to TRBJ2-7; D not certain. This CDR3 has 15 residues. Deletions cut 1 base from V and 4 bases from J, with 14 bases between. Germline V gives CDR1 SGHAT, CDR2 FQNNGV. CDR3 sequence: CASSLGIGWWYEQYY. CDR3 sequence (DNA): TGTGCCAGCAGCTTAGGAATTGGCTGGTGGTACGAGCAGTACTAC.

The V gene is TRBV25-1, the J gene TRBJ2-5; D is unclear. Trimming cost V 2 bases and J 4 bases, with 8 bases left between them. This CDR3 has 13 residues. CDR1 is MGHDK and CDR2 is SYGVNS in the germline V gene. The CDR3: CASSEPGLETQYF. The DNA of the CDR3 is TGTGCCAGCAGTGAACCTGGGTTAGAGACCCAGTACTTC. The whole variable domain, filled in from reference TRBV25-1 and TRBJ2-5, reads EADIYQTPRYLVIGTGKKITLECSQTMGHDKMYWYQQDPGMELHLIHYSYGVNSTEKGDLSSESTVSRIRTEHFPLTLESARPSHTSQYLCASSEPGLETQYFGPGTRLLVL.

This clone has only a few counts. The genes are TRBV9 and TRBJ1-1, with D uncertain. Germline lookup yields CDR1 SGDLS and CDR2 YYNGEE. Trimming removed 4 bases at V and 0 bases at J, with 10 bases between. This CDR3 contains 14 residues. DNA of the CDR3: TGTGCCAGCAGCCCTACAACGGTGAACACTGAAGCTTTCTTT. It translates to CASSPTTVNTEAFF.

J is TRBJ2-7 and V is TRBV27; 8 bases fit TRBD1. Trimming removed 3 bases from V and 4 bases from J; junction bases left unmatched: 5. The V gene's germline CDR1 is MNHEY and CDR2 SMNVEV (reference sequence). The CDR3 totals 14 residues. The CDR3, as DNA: TGTGCCAGCAGTTTCTCCAGGGGGCCGTACGAGCAGTACTTC. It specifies CASSFSRGPYEQYF.

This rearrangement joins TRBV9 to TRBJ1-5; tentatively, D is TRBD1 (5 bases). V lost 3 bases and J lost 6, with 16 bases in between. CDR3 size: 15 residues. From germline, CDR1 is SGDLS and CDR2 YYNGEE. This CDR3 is CASSGWGEWGQPQHF. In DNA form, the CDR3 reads TGTGCCAGCAGCGGCTGGGGGGAGTGGGGTCAGCCCCAGCATTTT.

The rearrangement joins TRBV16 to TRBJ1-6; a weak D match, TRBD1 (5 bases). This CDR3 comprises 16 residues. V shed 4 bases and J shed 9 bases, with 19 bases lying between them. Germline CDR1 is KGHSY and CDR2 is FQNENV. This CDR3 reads CASSRPPQGRTSPLHF. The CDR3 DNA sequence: TGTGCCAGCAGCCGACCCCCGCAGGGCCGGACTTCACCCCTCCACTTT. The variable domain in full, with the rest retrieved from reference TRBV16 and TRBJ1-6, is GEEVAQTPKHLVRGEGQKAKLYCAPIKGHSYVFWYQQVLKNEFKFLISFQNENVFDETGMPKERFSAKCLPNSPCSLEIQATKLEDSAVYFCASSRPPQGRTSPLHFGNGTRLTVT.

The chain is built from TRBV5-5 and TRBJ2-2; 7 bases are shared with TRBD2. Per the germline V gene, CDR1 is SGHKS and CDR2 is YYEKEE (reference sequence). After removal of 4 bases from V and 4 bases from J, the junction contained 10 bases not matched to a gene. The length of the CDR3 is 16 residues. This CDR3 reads CASSPLGGSGTGELFF. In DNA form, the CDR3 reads TGTGCCAGCAGCCCCCTCGGGGGGTCGGGCACCGGGGAGCTGTTTTTT.

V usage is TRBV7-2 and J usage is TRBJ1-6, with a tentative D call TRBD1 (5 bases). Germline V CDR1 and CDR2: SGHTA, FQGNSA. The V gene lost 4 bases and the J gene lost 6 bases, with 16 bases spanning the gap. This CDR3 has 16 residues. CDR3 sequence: CASSSDPPTVNSPLHF. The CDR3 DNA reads TGTGCCAGCAGCTCAGACCCCCCGACAGTTAATTCACCCCTCCACTTT.

Here the CDR3 DNA reads TGTGCCAGTAGTACCGACAGGACCAATTTTGGAAACACCATATATTTT. Translation: CASSTDRTNFGNTIYF. The rearrangement links TRBV19 to TRBJ1-3, with a possible D match to TRBD1 (6 bases). V lost 4 bases and J lost 3, with 16 bases in between. The germline CDR1 and CDR2 sequences are LNHDA and SQIVND (reference sequence). The CDR3 consists of 16 residues. Full variable domain (missing parts from reference TRBV19 and TRBJ1-3): DGGITQSPKYLFRKEGQNVTLSCEQNLNHDAMYWYRQDPGQGLRLIYYSQIVNDFQKGDIAEGYSVSREKKESFPLTVTSAQKNPTAFYLCASSTDRTNFGNTIYFGEGSWLTVV.

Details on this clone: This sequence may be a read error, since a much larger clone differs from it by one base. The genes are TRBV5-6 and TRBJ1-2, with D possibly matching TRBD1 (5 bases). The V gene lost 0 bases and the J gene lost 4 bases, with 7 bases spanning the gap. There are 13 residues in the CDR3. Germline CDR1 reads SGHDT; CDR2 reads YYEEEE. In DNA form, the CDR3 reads TGTGCCAGCAGCTTGGGCAGGGTCTATGGCTACACCTTC. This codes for CASSLGRVYGYTF.

The CDR3 nucleotides read TGTGCCAGCAGCCAAGGTCTGGGGGGCCAAGCGAACGAGCAGTACTTC. This encodes CASSQGLGGQANEQYF. The V call is TRBV4-2, the J call TRBJ2-7; TRBD1 or TRBD2 may be the D gene (6 bases each). Germline lookup yields CDR1 LGHNA and CDR2 YNFKEQ. The V gene lost 1 base and the J gene lost 5 bases, with 18 bases spanning the gap. The CDR3 spans 16 residues.

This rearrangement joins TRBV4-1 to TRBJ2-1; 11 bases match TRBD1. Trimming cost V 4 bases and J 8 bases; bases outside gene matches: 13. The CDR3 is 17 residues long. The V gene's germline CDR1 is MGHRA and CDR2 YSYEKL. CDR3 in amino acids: CASSRAGTGGGIDEQFF. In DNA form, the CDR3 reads TGCGCCAGCAGCCGAGCGGGGACAGGGGGAGGGATAGATGAGCAGTTCTTC.

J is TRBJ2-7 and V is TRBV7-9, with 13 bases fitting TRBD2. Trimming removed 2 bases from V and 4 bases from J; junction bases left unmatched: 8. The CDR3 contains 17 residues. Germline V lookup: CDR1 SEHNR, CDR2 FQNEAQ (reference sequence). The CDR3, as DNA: TGTGCCAGCAGCTTACCCACTAGCGGGGGGGCAGGATACGAGCAGTACTTC. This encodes CASSLPTSGGAGYEQYF.

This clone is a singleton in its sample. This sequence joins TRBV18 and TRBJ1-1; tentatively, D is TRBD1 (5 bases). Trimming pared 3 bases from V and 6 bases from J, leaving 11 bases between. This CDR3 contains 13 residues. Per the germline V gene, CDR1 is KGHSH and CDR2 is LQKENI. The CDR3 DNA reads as TGTGCCAGCTCACCCGGGGCTTCGGCTGAAGCTTTCTTT. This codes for CASSPGASAEAFF.

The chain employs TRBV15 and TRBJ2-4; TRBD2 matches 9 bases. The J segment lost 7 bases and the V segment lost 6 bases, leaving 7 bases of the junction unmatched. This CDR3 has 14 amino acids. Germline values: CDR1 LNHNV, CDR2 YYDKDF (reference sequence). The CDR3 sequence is CATSAGTSPNIQYF. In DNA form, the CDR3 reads TGTGCCACCAGTGCCGGGACTAGCCCCAACATTCAGTACTTC.

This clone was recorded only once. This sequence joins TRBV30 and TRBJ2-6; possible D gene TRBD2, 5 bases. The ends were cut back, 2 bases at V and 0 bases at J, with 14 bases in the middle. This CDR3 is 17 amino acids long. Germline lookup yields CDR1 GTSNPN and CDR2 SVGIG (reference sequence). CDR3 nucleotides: TGTGCCTGGAGTCCAACGGGGTGGGGCTCTGGGGCCAACGTCCTGACTTTC. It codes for CAWSPTGWGSGANVLTF.

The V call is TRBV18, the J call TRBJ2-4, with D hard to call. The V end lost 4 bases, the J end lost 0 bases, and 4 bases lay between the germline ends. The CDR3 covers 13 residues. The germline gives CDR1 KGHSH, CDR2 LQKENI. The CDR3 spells CASSQLAKNIQYF. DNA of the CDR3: TGTGCCAGCTCACAATTAGCCAAAAACATTCAGTACTTC.

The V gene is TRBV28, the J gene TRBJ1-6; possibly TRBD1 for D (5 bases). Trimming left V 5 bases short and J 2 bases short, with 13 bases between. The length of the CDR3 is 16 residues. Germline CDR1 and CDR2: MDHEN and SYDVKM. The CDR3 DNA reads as TGTGCCAGCAGTCACCCAGGGTTGACCTATAATTCACCCCTCCACTTT. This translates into CASSHPGLTYNSPLHF.